These T cell receptor beta chains were read from a single sample in a study of CXCR3-negative and CXCR3-positive naive CD8 T cells. One entry per CDR3 protein, without DNA, is what TCRdb gives after re-calling the 5' RACE reads. Its table lists some 140,000 distinct CDR3 sequences. The sequencing input was naive CXCR3+ CD8+ T cells from blood. Receptor source: a human donor in good health. Some clones in this sample may be carry-over from other donors' samples. The CDR3 runs from the conserved cysteine through the conserved F or W. Fields, in order: V gene, CDR3 length, J gene, CDR3 protein.

TRBV20-1	15	TRBJ2-7	CSARLAGGLTYEQYF
TRBV27	15	TRBJ1-2	CASSPTGNPYYGYTF
TRBV29-1	15	TRBJ1-1	CSVEGTGEPNTEAFF
TRBV5-1	15	TRBJ2-7	CASSATSGRLYEQYF
TRBV3-1	14	TRBJ2-5	CASSQTGKQETQYF
TRBV29-1	12	TRBJ2-1	CSVRAGGREQFF
TRBV7-9	16	TRBJ2-2	CASSLEAGTNTGELFF
TRBV28	15	TRBJ2-1	CASSFGSGGYNEQFF
TRBV29-1	11	TRBJ1-1	CSVGLDTEAFF
TRBV20-1	15	TRBJ1-2	CSADNGTTGWYGYAF
TRBV11-1	14	TRBJ2-7	CASSFTGASGEQYF
TRBV28	16	TRBJ2-7	CASDSWGLAGSGEQYF
TRBV9	14	TRBJ2-7	CASSPSASSYEQYF
TRBV7-9	15	TRBJ2-5	CASSPAGSYEETQYF
TRBV4-1	13	TRBJ1-1	CASSHSRNTEAFF
TRBV4-1	14	TRBJ1-2	CASSQVRGIYGYTF
TRBV23-1	12	TRBJ2-3	CASSHTGDTQYF
TRBV7-2	14	TRBJ2-3	CASSLVGGSDTQYF
TRBV7-9	15	TRBJ2-7	CASSLAGGPADEQYF
TRBV29-1	15	TRBJ2-3	CSVEGGGSQADTQYF
TRBV5-1	15	TRBJ2-7	CASSLEWTGTYEQYF
TRBV29-1	13	TRBJ1-1	CSVGGQGNTEAFF
TRBV28	16	TRBJ2-1	CASSAFVGWSYNEQFF
TRBV5-1	16	TRBJ2-5	CASSRMTSGKQETQYF
TRBV4-3	16	TRBJ2-7	CASSPVWGSSVDEKYF
TRBV4-3	14	TRBJ2-1	CASSQATRRNEQFF
TRBV7-2	15	TRBJ2-1	CASSGTSGGYNEQFF
TRBV29-1	13	TRBJ2-1	CSVNSGRDNEQFF
TRBV28	15	TRBJ2-1	CASSDQFLAGDGAFF
TRBV6-6	15	TRBJ1-4	CASSNLQGVDEKLFF
TRBV21-1	17	TRBJ2-2	CASSNSRTGTDTGELFF